Following are 25 T cell receptor beta chains from one sample sequenced in a study of cytotoxic CD8 clonotypes in ibrutinib-treated CLL. Using immunoSEQ multiplex PCR, the repertoire was profiled, and TCRdb retains in-frame clones only, with some absent. Counted here are 110,000 to 150,000 clones, about 76% occurring once; the ten biggest clones make up 4.5% to 6.5%. Sequencing used PBMCs, obtained after 24 months of ibrutinib treatment. These receptors all come from a human donor with chronic lymphocytic leukemia.

This clone was detected only a few times. V usage is TRBV5-1 and J usage is TRBJ2-7; D is ambiguous. The ends were cut back, 2 bases at V and 1 base at J, with 13 bases in the middle. Germline values: CDR1 SGHRS, CDR2 YFSETQ. This CDR3 is built from 15 residues. The CDR3 protein is CASSFTMTPSYEQYF. CDR3 bases: TGCGCCAGCAGCTTCACCATGACACCTTCCTACGAGCAGTACTTC.

The chain links TRBV7-6 to TRBJ2-1, with unresolved D. The CDR3 covers 13 residues. Trimming took 5 bases from V and 0 from J, leaving 5 bases between them. Germline V gives CDR1 SGHVS, CDR2 FNYEAQ. The CDR3 region has the DNA TGTGCCAGCAGCCAAATCTCCTACAATGAGCAGTTCTTC. Its translation: CASSQISYNEQFF.

The chain carries TRBV6-5 and TRBJ2-7; 12 bases are a match to TRBD1. This CDR3 is built from 14 residues. Germline CDR1 is MNHEY and CDR2 is SVGAGI. The V gene end was trimmed by 3 bases and the J gene end by 6 bases; junction bases not matched to a gene: 3. CDR3 sequence reads: CASSYWGQGAEQYF. The CDR3 DNA is TGTGCCAGCAGTTATTGGGGACAGGGGGCCGAGCAGTACTTC.

V is TRBV7-2 and J is TRBJ2-5; D is possibly TRBD1 (6 bases). This CDR3 is built from 15 residues. Trimming stripped 8 bases from V and 5 bases from J, with 21 bases between. Germline V lookup: CDR1 SGHTA, CDR2 FQGNSA. The chain's CDR3 is CASGPGTNSPETQYF. As DNA, the CDR3 is TGTGCCAGCGGTCCCGGGACAAACTCCCCGGAGACCCAGTACTTC. Looking up the rest from reference TRBV7-2 and TRBJ2-5 gives the full variable domain: GAGVSQSPSNKVTEKGKDVELRCDPISGHTALYWYRQSLGQGLEFLIYFQGNSAPDKSGLPSDRFSAERTGGSVSTLTIQRTQQEDSAVYLCASGPGTNSPETQYFGPGTRLLVL.

V is TRBV4-1 and J is TRBJ2-1, with 11 bases that match TRBD2. The CDR3 totals 19 residues. J lost 7 bases, V lost 4 bases, and 18 bases had no gene match. Germline V gene sequence: CDR1 MGHRA, CDR2 YSYEKL. CDR3 sequence (DNA): TGCGCCAGCAGCCCGATTCCCCATATAGCGGGAGGGCCCTCAAATGAGCAGTTCTTC. This gives the protein CASSPIPHIAGGPSNEQFF.

The chain employs TRBV18 and TRBJ1-3, with D unresolved. Trimming took off 3 bases at V and 0 bases at J, with 18 bases between the two ends. Germline assignment: CDR1 KGHSH and CDR2 LQKENI. CDR3 length: 18 residues. CDR3 protein: CASSPAALGSHSGNTIYF. CDR3 sequence (DNA): TGTGCCAGCTCACCTGCAGCTTTAGGCAGTCACTCTGGAAACACCATATATTTT.

The genes are TRBV5-3 and TRBJ1-1; D is uncertain. TRBV5-3 is annotated as an ORF whose role is uncertain. CDR3 length equals 12 residues. V was trimmed by 0 bases and J by 6 bases, leaving 6 bases between them. CDR3 amino acids: CARSLGGPEAFF. In DNA, the CDR3 is TGTGCCAGAAGCTTGGGGGGTCCTGAAGCTTTCTTT.

This rearrangement joins TRBV5-6 to TRBJ1-4; the D is unclear. Trimming removed 1 base from V and 8 bases from J, with 15 bases in between. Germline lookup yields CDR1 SGHDT and CDR2 YYEEEE. This CDR3 region has 15 residues. This CDR3 reads CASSLSAGLGEKLFF. The DNA of the CDR3 is TGTGCCAGCAGCTTGTCTGCCGGGCTTGGGGAAAAACTGTTTTTT.

The rearrangement joins TRBV7-8 to TRBJ1-1; TRBD1 agrees at 7 bases. V was pared by 5 bases and J by 1 base, with 7 bases of the junction left unmatched. Per the germline V gene, CDR1 is SGHVS and CDR2 is FQNEAQ. The CDR3 is 15 residues long. The CDR3: CASSKSRGENTEAFF. The CDR3 nucleotides read TGTGCCAGCAGCAAATCCAGGGGGGAGAACACTGAAGCTTTCTTT.

The chain has TRBV13 and TRBJ2-2; 11 positions agree with TRBD2. The CDR3 consists of 16 residues. The V segment lost 5 bases and the J segment 4 bases; nucleotides outside the gene matches: 6. Germline CDR1 is PRHDT and CDR2 is FYEKMQ (reference sequence). The DNA of the CDR3 is TGTGCCAGCAGCCCGCGGACTAGCGGGCCCACCGGGGAGCTGTTTTTT. This translates into CASSPRTSGPTGELFF. Filled out from reference TRBV13 and TRBJ2-2, the complete variable domain reads AAGVIQSPRHLIKEKRETATLKCYPIPRHDTVYWYQQGPGQDPQFLISFYEKMQSDKGSIPDRFSAQQFSDYHSELNMSSLELGDSALYFCASSPRTSGPTGELFFGEGSRLTVL.

The chain joins TRBV5-6 to TRBJ2-5, with 9 bases matching TRBD1. This CDR3 region has 14 residues. Unmatched junction bases numbered 4, after V lost 3 bases and J lost 4 bases. The germline CDR1 and CDR2 sequences are SGHDT and YYEEEE. The CDR3 bases are TGTGCCAGCAGCTGGGGGACAGGGATAGAGACCCAGTACTTC. Its protein product is CASSWGTGIETQYF.

The chain links TRBV19 to TRBJ1-5; D uncertain. In germline, CDR1 is LNHDA, CDR2 SQIVND (reference sequence). The CDR3 sequence is 14 residues long. Trimming took off 2 bases at V and 4 bases at J, with 9 bases between the two ends. CDR3 sequence (DNA): TGTGCCAGTAGTATATTATCGGCGAATCAGCCCCAGCATTTT. Translated, it gives CASSILSANQPQHF.

The rearrangement uses TRBV28 and TRBJ2-6; D gene uncertain. Germline V lookup: CDR1 MDHEN, CDR2 SYDVKM. There are 15 residues in the CDR3. Trimming stripped 3 bases from V and 2 bases from J, with 8 bases between. The CDR3 region has the DNA TGTGCCAGCAGTTTTTTCGGAACTGGGGCCAACGTCCTGACTTTC. It encodes CASSFFGTGANVLTF.

The chain joins TRBV5-1 to TRBJ1-2, with TRBD1 identical over 7 bases. CDR3 length: 15 residues. The V and J ends lost 6 bases and 5 bases, in that order; junction bases with no gene match: 13. Germline CDR1 and CDR2: SGHRS and YFSETQ. In DNA, the CDR3 is TGCGCCAGCACCCCAGTAGGGGGCGTAGGGTATGGCTACACCTTC. This encodes CASTPVGGVGYGYTF.

J is TRBJ1-2 and V is TRBV7-2, with D tentatively TRBD1 (5 bases). The V end was cut by 5 bases, the J end by 7 bases, with 14 bases between. The V gene's germline CDR1 is SGHTA and CDR2 FQGNSA. The CDR3 has 13 amino acids. CDR3 loop: CASSPEAGPGYTF. CDR3 nucleotide sequence: TGTGCCAGCAGCCCCGAGGCGGGGCCTGGCTACACCTTC.

The chain couples TRBV19 to TRBJ1-5, with D uncertain. Germline V gene lookup returns CDR1 LNHDA and CDR2 SQIVND (reference sequence). The CDR3 is made up of 15 amino acids. Trimming removed 4 bases at V and 1 base at J, with 11 bases between. CDR3 region: CASSSAGLSNQPQHF. CDR3 sequence (DNA): TGTGCCAGTAGTAGCGCGGGTCTGAGCAATCAGCCCCAGCATTTT.

The CDR3 DNA sequence: TGTGCCAGCAGTACTAGCGGGAGGGGGGGCTACGAGCAGTACTTC. As protein: CASSTSGRGGYEQYF. The chain is built from TRBV6-5 and TRBJ2-7, with 13 bases matching TRBD2. This CDR3 comprises 15 residues. The junction had 4 bases not matched to a gene; V was cut back by 5 bases and J by 3 bases. Germline V gene sequence: CDR1 MNHEY, CDR2 SVGAGI.

V is TRBV25-1 and J is TRBJ2-3; D unclear. V lost 4 bases and J 1 base, leaving 9 bases between the germline ends. Germline lookup yields CDR1 MGHDK and CDR2 SYGVNS. The CDR3 has 14 amino acids. DNA of the CDR3: TGTGCCAGCAGTGCCACCGACCGCACAGATACGCAGTATTTT. Its protein is CASSATDRTDTQYF.

This chain joins TRBV28 and TRBJ1-4; D is uncertain. V lost 3 bases and J 0 bases, leaving 11 bases between the germline ends. The CDR3 extends over 16 amino acids. CDR1 and CDR2 (germline): MDHEN, SYDVKM. The CDR3 coding sequence is TGTGCCAGCAGTTTTGCCACGGATGCAACTAATGAAAAACTGTTTTTT. It specifies CASSFATDATNEKLFF. Variable domain in full (rest from reference TRBV28 and TRBJ1-4): DVKVTQSSRYLVKRTGEKVFLECVQDMDHENMFWYRQDPGLGLRLIYFSYDVKMKEKGDIPEGYSVSREKKERFSLILESASTNQTSMYLCASSFATDATNEKLFFGSGTQLSVL.

The J gene is TRBJ2-6, the V gene TRBV27; D is perhaps TRBD1 (5 bases). The germline gives CDR1 MNHEY, CDR2 SMNVEV (reference sequence). The CDR3 is 19 amino acids. V shed 0 bases and J shed 1 base, with 16 bases lying between them. The CDR3 nucleotides read TGTGCCAGCAGTTTATCCCCCCACAGGATCCAGTCTGGGGCCAACGTCCTGACTTTC. Amino acid sequence: CASSLSPHRIQSGANVLTF.

This clone was detected many times. The chain carries TRBV9 and TRBJ2-7; maybe TRBD2 (5 bases). Germline V CDR1 and CDR2: SGDLS, YYNGEE. The CDR3 length is 15 residues. Between the trimmed V and J ends, which lost 0 bases and 0 bases, there was a span of 10 bases. The DNA of the CDR3 is TGTGCCAGCAGCGTAGGCCCTAGCAACTCCTACGAGCAGTACTTC. Protein: CASSVGPSNSYEQYF.

The chain couples TRBV7-2 to TRBJ2-3, with D possibly matching TRBD1 (6 bases). V lost 4 bases, J lost 1 base, and 6 bases lay in between. CDR3 length: 13 residues. Germline values: CDR1 SGHTA, CDR2 FQGNSA. Here the CDR3 DNA reads TGTGCCAGCAGCTGGACAGGCACAGATACGCAGTATTTT. It codes for CASSWTGTDTQYF.

The chain carries TRBV5-1 and TRBJ1-1; 10 bases align to TRBD1. Germline V CDR1 and CDR2: SGHRS, YFSETQ. CDR3 length: 13 amino acids. With V trimmed by 3 bases and J by 11 bases, 7 bases remained unmatched. Written as DNA, the CDR3 is TGCGCCAGCAGCTCGGGACAGGGGCCCAGGGCTTTCTTT. As protein: CASSSGQGPRAFF.

In this sample, this clone turned up once. J is TRBJ2-7 and V is TRBV25-1; D gene unclear. The ends were cut back, 6 bases at V and 4 bases at J, with 10 bases in the middle. CDR1 and CDR2 (germline): MGHDK, SYGVNS. CDR3 length: 12 residues. CDR3 DNA: TGTGCCAGCAGCCGGCTTGGGTACGAGCAGTACTTC. This codes for CASSRLGYEQYF.

The J gene is TRBJ1-5, the V gene TRBV25-1; D uncertain. CDR1 and CDR2 from the germline V gene are MGHDK and SYGVNS. CDR3 length equals 15 residues. Deletions cut 2 bases from V and 11 bases from J, with 19 bases between. The CDR3 region is CASSEPRTAVEAQHF. CDR3 nucleotide sequence: TGTGCCAGCAGTGAACCCCGGACCGCTGTTGAGGCCCAGCATTTT. The full variable domain, its missing parts supplied by reference TRBV25-1 and TRBJ1-5, is EADIYQTPRYLVIGTGKKITLECSQTMGHDKMYWYQQDPGMELHLIHYSYGVNSTEKGDLSSESTVSRIRTEHFPLTLESARPSHTSQYLCASSEPRTAVEAQHFGDGTRLSIL.